This T cell receptor beta chain was obtained from a study of identical twins. Germline V gene sequence: CDR1 ENHRY, CDR2 SYGVKD. The CDR3 is 18 residues long. V lost 0 bases to trimming and J lost 8 bases; unmatched junction nucleotides: 13. TCRdb re-analysed the 5' RACE reads in MiXCR, keeping a single row per CDR3 protein. The repertoire includes 690,000 or so distinct CDR3 sequences, over 8.5% of them detected once, and 0.98% sits in the top ten. This clonotype was counted only a few times. Its specificity is unknown. General study points: The same donors were not followed; conclusions instead depended on cross-sectional statistical analysis. Carriage of fewer insertions was seen in abundant cord blood beta clonotypes, whereas memory repertoires showed none.

This sample also appeared in a second study, on yellow fever vaccine responses in identical twins.

The gene calls are TRBV10-3 and TRBJ1-4; TRBD1 matches 9 bases. The material sequenced was PBMCs. This clonotype was obtained from a woman between 18 and 30 years old in good health. The CDR3 reads CAISESTGQGGFREKLFF. As DNA, the CDR3 is TGTGCCATCAGTGAGTCGACGGGACAGGGAGGTTTCAGAGAAAAACTGTTTTTT.